This T cell receptor beta chain was captured by sequencing in a study of memory CD4+ T cells and cytomegalovirus serostatus. Overall study context: Donors were healthy Belgian adults, under 10 CMV seropositive and fewer than 30 seronegative. Study-level findings and limits: Each of around 69 CMV-associated TCRbeta sequences occurred in one to five individuals.

With regard to this clone: Its target is not known.

The sort gate was single viable CD3+CD4+CD8-CD45RO+ cells for memory CD4+ T cells. Some clones are missing from TCRdb's copy, which holds only in-frame ones; the method was immunoSEQ multiplex PCR. Of around 45,000 clones listed, roughly 73% were seen once; the top ten hold less than 0.75%. Germline V gene lookup returns CDR1 MNHNY and CDR2 SVGAGI (reference sequence). The CDR3 is 15 amino acids. The V gene lost 2 bases and the J gene lost 1 base, with 11 bases spanning the gap. This clonotype was obtained from an adult in good health and CMV-seronegative. The gene calls are TRBV6-6 and TRBJ1-1; perhaps TRBD1 as D (5 bases). The source material was memory CD4+ T cells from blood. CDR3 region: CASSYDSPGNTEAFF. In DNA, the CDR3 is TGTGCCAGCAGTTACGACAGCCCCGGGAACACTGAAGCTTTCTTT.